This is a list of T cell receptor beta chains from one sample in a study of CD8 T cells in ankylosing spondylitis. TCRdb recomputed calls from the 5' RACE reads with MiXCR, one row per CDR3 protein. Seen here are around 430,000 distinct CDR3 sequences, over 15% observed once, and the top ten hold approximately 0.97%. Sequenced sample: blood, either unsorted or a sorted T cell fraction (not recorded which). Receptor source: a male donor with ankylosing spondylitis. The CDR3 runs from the conserved cysteine through the conserved F or W. The order of the fields is J gene, clone size, V gene, CDR3 length, CDR3 protein. Clone size is stated in some rows and not others, as once, few, many or a class when expanded.

TRBJ2-3	-	TRBV7-8	16	CASSKRGGGKTDTQYF
TRBJ2-2	few	TRBV5-1	13	CASSKQVTGELFF
TRBJ1-1	-	TRBV12-3/TRBV12-4	15	CASSLGNFRGTEAFF
TRBJ2-7	few	TRBV20-1	16	CSARKGLAGVSYEQYF
TRBJ1-2	few	TRBV4-1	16	CASSQEIQGANYGYTF
TRBJ1-2	-	TRBV20-1	14	CSAMTGRRGYGYTF
TRBJ1-1	few	TRBV7-8	14	CASSPKDRVVEAFF
TRBJ2-2	many	TRBV6-5	15	CASRLAGGSDGELFF
TRBJ1-5	once	TRBV18	16	CASSPGTGNAIQPQHF
TRBJ2-7	few	TRBV3-1	17	CASSQDQGSGVSYEQYF
TRBJ2-3	few	TRBV7-2	11	CASSLIDTQYF
TRBJ2-5	-	TRBV7-2	15	CASSLEGLASETQYF
TRBJ1-2	many	TRBV29-1	15	CSVDIPLGASAGYTF
TRBJ2-1	-	TRBV20-1	13	CSAPTGTYNEQFF
TRBJ2-2	-	TRBV6-1	15	CASKTVLQNTGELFF
TRBJ2-2	few	TRBV3-1	17	CASSRPGVVGNTGELFF
TRBJ2-2	-	TRBV3-1	11	CASTRGRELFF
TRBJ2-1	few	TRBV29-1	14	CSVRRGVRSNEQFF
TRBJ1-2	many	TRBV20-1	14	CSASPGTGVDGYTF
TRBJ1-1	-	TRBV11-2	14	CASSLDLPAGEAFF
TRBJ1-5	-	TRBV7-9	16	CASSLATGRGNQPQHF
TRBJ2-1	few	TRBV2	15	CASGGYGATNNEQFF
TRBJ2-3	-	TRBV9	14	CASSPRIREDTQYF
TRBJ1-4	-	TRBV3-1	17	CASSQDSGGGINEKLFF
TRBJ2-7	few	TRBV27	15	CASSLSGQKAYEQYF
TRBJ2-3	few	TRBV20-1	19	CSSAAHPQPGQSARDTQYF
TRBJ2-7	few	TRBV2	15	CASSEGTSGIYEQYF
TRBJ2-2	few	TRBV9	16	CASSFGLAGDTGELFF
TRBJ1-4	few	TRBV11-3	14	CASSSGAQDEKLFF
TRBJ2-3	-	TRBV7-2	13	CASSEPPGDTQYF
TRBJ1-1	few	TRBV4-1	14	CASSQVRGKTEAFF
TRBJ1-2	-	TRBV5-1	15	CASSPGQGMSYGYTF
TRBJ2-2	few	TRBV12-3/TRBV12-4	16	CASSLPLAANTGELFF
TRBJ1-2	once	TRBV6-2/TRBV6-3	16	CASSYSTAWVNYGYTF
TRBJ1-1	-	TRBV5-1	14	CASSLEGLNTEAFF
TRBJ2-2	-	TRBV5-1	17	CASSPRTSGSVTGELFF
TRBJ1-4	-	TRBV20-1	13	CSAYTGGREKLFF
TRBJ1-1	-	TRBV20-1	14	CSARKRQQNTEAFF
TRBJ2-7	few	TRBV20-1	16	CSAETPQGAALREQYF
TRBJ1-4	-	TRBV5-1	16	CASSYGTGARDEKLFF
TRBJ1-5	few	TRBV28	17	CASSLRGGPGTNQPQHF
TRBJ1-1	-	TRBV25-1	15	CASSASGQGATKAFF
TRBJ1-5	-	TRBV6-1	15	CASRRNSESNQPQHF
TRBJ2-1	-	TRBV2	14	CASTKSGRKDEQFF
TRBJ2-2	-	TRBV7-7	17	CASSTTTNPRVPGELFF
TRBJ2-7	few	TRBV28	14	CASTRGGTSYEQYF
TRBJ2-2	-	TRBV10-3	12	CAAKTGTGELFF
TRBJ2-5	many	TRBV15	15	CATSTTGTYQETQYF
TRBJ2-1	few	TRBV12-3/TRBV12-4	12	CASSRGTGGSFF
TRBJ1-5	-	TRBV20-1	15	CSARARTNSNQPQHF
TRBJ2-5	few	TRBV2	13	CASSGGGAETQYF
TRBJ1-2	-	TRBV5-1	16	CASSFIPTGGDHGYTF
TRBJ1-1	many	TRBV5-1	13	CASSLAGNTEAFF
TRBJ2-6	few	TRBV5-1	18	CASSFTGTGTSGANVLTF
TRBJ2-1	-	TRBV7-2	18	CASSLGTKGLGRSNEQFF